The sequence of this TCR beta chain was determined in a study of T cell responses to AZD1222 COVID-19 vaccine (dated by TCRdb to 2020 to 2022). Notes on the research overall: A total of 233 trial participants underwent TCR sequencing, of whom 207 received two doses of AZD1222 and around 25 received two doses of the MenACWY control vaccine. Enrollment into the trials was organized by age into subgroups of 18-55, 56-69 and 70-plus years, and those subgroups contained about 150, 27 and 61 TCR-sequenced participants, respectively.

As for this clone: Its antigen remains unidentified. No base-level quality is on record; no much larger clone is a single base apart.

The CDR3 regions of human TCRbeta chains were analyzed by immunosequencing. Per the authors' processing: Repertoire TCRs were checked for matches against a reference library of SARS-CoV-2-specific TCRs that had been generated using the MIRA antigen-specificity platform. Breadth meant the fraction of unique TCRs that were SARS-CoV-2-associated, whereas depth meant the fraction of total T cells that were SARS-CoV-2-associated. Using the MIRA data, each spike-specific TCR was mapped to the spike region that the TCR reacts to and placed in a CD4 or CD8 class. Log10-transformed breadth and depth values were compared by one-way ANOVA with Sidak's multiple comparisons tests. TCRdb took this table from immuneACCESS and kept in-frame rearrangements with V and J called. Such tables lack part of the clones; where checked against another copy, unresolved V genes explain under half of the gap, and the rest is unexplained. That table is the source of V, J and clone size, and D and trimming were worked out from the DNA. In all, the sample holds more than 75,000 clones, and 91% of those were seen once. The top ten constitute about 8% of the sample.

What the authors observed across the whole study: The 56-69-year group was small, and its depth increase did not reach significance, likely because of low power. No day 14 peak-response samples were available, so repertoires were characterized only after the peak T cell response. Reportedly, almost half of the unique spike-specific TCRs recognized epitopes lying outside the regions that are mutated in the B.1.351 and B.1.1.7 variants. CD4 TCRs associated with the vaccine covered the entire spike protein, and the dominant responses were in regions 160-218 and 743-854. Participants were mostly white British, with more females than males. The authors suggested clonal diversity may have been underestimated. Conclusions about previously exposed vaccinees are limited, since just five to seven AZD1222 recipients were seropositive for SARS-CoV-2 at baseline. Spike-specific TCR breadth and depth rose significantly after two AZD1222 doses compared with day 0 and with MenACWY recipients.

The CDR3 sequence holds 11 residues, the cysteine and phenylalanine included. Only the CDR3 part of the read is kept: 33 bases, read in frame from the first base. The germline V gene gives CDR1 as MDHEN and CDR2 as SYDVKM. Trimming at the junction amounts to 8 bases on V and 4 bases on J, and the germline ends lie 9 bases apart. According to the study, the label for this sample's time point signals: about 28 days (+/-7) after the second vaccine dose. AZD1222 recipients given second doses at about 4 weeks or at about 12 weeks were pooled, since spike-specific TCR depth and breadth were not found to differ between the two schedules. The vaccinee samples were drawn from two UK trials, COV001 and COV002, one of which was a single-blind randomized controlled phase 2/3 trial testing AZD1222 (ChAdOx1 nCoV-19) in healthy adults. For TCRbeta chain sequencing, PBMC samples from trial participants were taken at day 0 and at day 28 after the second dose.

This sequence was found in an adult who received the AZD1222 COVID-19 vaccine. The sequenced sample was peripheral blood, obtained 28 days after the second AZD1222 dose. The V gene is TRBV28 and the J gene is TRBJ2-7; the best D guess is TRBD2, with 5 bases matching. The CDR3 is CASGSAYEQYF. The DNA sequence is TGTGCCAGCGGGAGCGCTTACGAGCAGTACTTC. When the CDR3 is completed using the reference TRBV28 and TRBJ2-7 genes on either side, the full variable domain is DVKVTQSSRYLVKRTGEKVFLECVQDMDHENMFWYRQDPGLGLRLIYFSYDVKMKEKGDIPEGYSVSREKKERFSLILESASTNQTSMYLCASGSAYEQYFGPGTRLTVT.